Listed below are T cell receptor beta chains from one sample, sequenced in a study of shared clonotypes between healthy human individuals. Assay used: immunoSEQ multiplex PCR; TCRdb lists only in-frame clones, some missing. The profile shows roughly 2.5 million clones, around nine tenths of them singletons. The sample was naive CD4+ T cells sorted from blood. These receptors were obtained from a man aged 18 to 35 in good health. The CDR3 runs from the conserved cysteine through the conserved F or W. A D gene is named only where the DNA matches it firmly. Only part of the rows carry a size: once, few, many, or a class if the clone is expanded.

CDR3 protein,CDR3 DNA,D gene,J gene,V gene,clone size
CASSPTGVSSYEQYF,TGTGCCAGCAGTCCCACGGGGGTCTCCTCGTACGAGCAGTACTTC,.,TRBJ2-7,TRBV6-5,.
CAIGNSGNTIYF,TGTGCCATCGGTAACTCTGGAAACACCATATATTTT,.,TRBJ1-3,TRBV10-3,.
CASSRRDSDFIEQYF,TGTGCCAGCAGCCGCCGGGACAGCGACTTCATCGAGCAGTACTTC,TRBD1,TRBJ2-7,TRBV7-2,.
CASSFPGRDTNTEAFF,TGTGCCAGCAGTTTCCCGGGGAGGGACACCAACACTGAAGCTTTCTTT,.,TRBJ1-1,TRBV28,.
CASSLVAGSGYNEQFF,TGTGCCAGCAGCTTAGTAGCGGGGTCGGGCTACAATGAGCAGTTCTTC,TRBD2,TRBJ2-1,TRBV11-2,.
CASSRQGWGNSPLHF,TGTGCCAGCAGCCGACAGGGGTGGGGGAATTCACCCCTCCACTTT,TRBD1,TRBJ1-6,TRBV7-3,.
CASSQASGSLTGELFF,TGCGCCAGCAGCCAGGCTAGCGGGAGTCTCACCGGGGAGCTGTTTTTT,TRBD2,TRBJ2-2,TRBV4-1,.
CASGLPLKTSGTTDTQYF,TGTGCTAGTGGTTTACCCCTCAAGACTAGCGGAACCACAGATACGCAGTATTTT,TRBD2,TRBJ2-3,TRBV12-5,.
CAISESHDWYSGANVLTF,TGTGCCATCAGTGAGTCCCATGACTGGTACTCTGGGGCCAACGTCCTGACTTTC,.,TRBJ2-6,TRBV10-3,.
CASSFYEKLFF,TGTGCCAGCAGCTTTTACGAAAAACTGTTTTTT,.,TRBJ1-4,TRBV5-5,.
CASSNGLAGAGKSYEQYF,TGCGCCAGCAGCAACGGACTAGCGGGAGCCGGGAAGTCCTACGAGCAGTACTTC,TRBD2,TRBJ2-7,TRBV5-1,.
CASSYSDRDGSEQYF,TGTGCCAGCAGTTACTCCGACAGGGATGGTTCCGAGCAGTACTTC,TRBD1,TRBJ2-7,TRBV6-5,.
CSVESVGATGELFF,TGCAGCGTTGAAAGCGTCGGGGCGACCGGGGAGCTGTTTTTT,.,TRBJ2-2,TRBV29-1,.
CASSQTLVRAGSTQYF,TGTGCCAGCAGCCAGACGTTGGTGCGGGCCGGGAGTACCCAGTACTTC,.,TRBJ2-5,TRBV11-2,.
CASRVRTLYNEQFF,TGTGCCAGCAGAGTCCGGACCCTTTACAATGAGCAGTTCTTC,.,TRBJ2-1,TRBV2,.
CASSSRTAGTDTQYF,TGCGCCAGCAGCTCCCGGACGGCTGGCACAGATACGCAGTATTTT,.,TRBJ2-3,TRBV10-1,.
CASSLRGRGNSYEQYF,TGTGCCAGCAGCTTAAGAGGGAGGGGGAACTCCTACGAGCAGTACTTC,.,TRBJ2-7,TRBV11-2,.
CAWTPGQPNSPLHF,TGTGCCTGGACCCCGGGACAGCCAAATTCACCCCTCCACTTT,TRBD1,TRBJ1-6,TRBV30,.
CASSLRGSWTGELFF,TGTGCCAGCAGCTTGCGGGGGAGTTGGACCGGGGAGCTGTTTTTT,.,TRBJ2-2,TRBV5-8,.
CASSSTGTSGYNEQFF,TGTGCCAGCAGCTCGACCGGGACTAGCGGATACAATGAGCAGTTCTTC,TRBD2,TRBJ2-1,TRBV5-4,.
CASSPWTGGNTIYF,TGTGCCAGTAGTCCCTGGACCGGTGGAAACACCATATATTTT,.,TRBJ1-3,TRBV19,.
CASSTTGTGELFF,TGTGCCAGCTCAACCACGGGTACCGGGGAGCTGTTTTTT,.,TRBJ2-2,TRBV18,.
CASSDGTLSYEQYF,TGCGCCAGCAGTGACGGGACACTCTCCTACGAGCAGTACTTC,.,TRBJ2-7,TRBV10-1,.
CASSPSITGPEAFF,TGTGCCAGCAGCCCGTCAATCACCGGCCCTGAAGCTTTCTTT,.,TRBJ1-1,TRBV14,.
CAWMGGSRNGYTF,TGTGCCTGGATGGGGGGGAGTCGGAATGGCTACACCTTC,.,TRBJ1-2,TRBV30,.
CASRLGRDNAFF,TGTGCCAGCAGACTGGGTCGGGATAATGCTTTCTTT,.,TRBJ1-1,TRBV6-4,.
CASSPLGPDRAETQYF,TGTGCCAGCAGTCCTCTCGGACCGGACAGGGCAGAGACCCAGTACTTC,TRBD1,TRBJ2-5,TRBV11-2,.
CASSPYRGQGYEQYF,TGTGCCAGCAGTCCGTACCGCGGACAGGGCTACGAGCAGTACTTC,TRBD1,TRBJ2-7,TRBV6-1,.
CASSEEETNTGELFF,TGTGCCAGCAGTGAAGAGGAGACGAACACCGGGGAGCTGTTTTTT,.,TRBJ2-2,TRBV6-1,.
CASKEWQEDYGYTF,TGTGCCAGCAAGGAATGGCAGGAAGACTATGGCTACACCTTC,.,TRBJ1-2,TRBV6-5,.
CASSYGGSNEKLFF,TGTGCCAGCAGTTATGGCGGATCTAATGAAAAACTGTTTTTT,.,TRBJ1-4,TRBV6-6,.
CASSKEGGTYNSPLHF,TGTGCCAGCAGTAAAGAGGGGGGTACCTATAATTCACCCCTCCACTTT,.,TRBJ1-6,TRBV2,.
CASSRTGLDTGELFF,TGCGCCAGCAGCCGGACAGGGTTGGACACCGGGGAGCTGTTTTTT,TRBD1,TRBJ2-2,TRBV5-1,.
CATMTRQGSTGELFF,TGTGCCACCATGACAAGACAGGGAAGTACCGGGGAGCTGTTTTTT,TRBD1,TRBJ2-2,TRBV27,.
CASSTTVNTGELFF,TGTGCCAGTAGTACGACGGTGAACACCGGGGAGCTGTTTTTT,.,TRBJ2-2,TRBV19,once
CASSLTRGPNEQFF,TGTGCCAGCAGCTTGACCAGGGGCCCCAATGAGCAGTTCTTC,.,TRBJ2-1,TRBV5-8,.
CASSQAHGYSYEQYF,TGCGCCAGCAGCCAGGCGCATGGTTACTCCTACGAGCAGTACTTC,.,TRBJ2-7,TRBV4-3,.
CAWSVSGSNQPQHF,TGTGCCTGGAGTGTATCGGGTTCTAATCAGCCCCAGCATTTT,.,TRBJ1-5,TRBV30,.
CASSLSRTGANVLTF,TGTGCCAGCAGCTTAAGCCGTACTGGGGCCAACGTCCTGACTTTC,.,TRBJ2-6,TRBV11-2,.
CASSPPGGNYGYTF,TGTGCCAGCTCACCACCGGGCGGCAACTATGGCTACACCTTC,.,TRBJ1-2,TRBV18,.
CASSSPTGSPLHF,TGTGCCAGCAGCTCCCCCACAGGTTCACCCCTCCACTTT,.,TRBJ1-6,TRBV11-2,.
CASSQQGLSGYGYTF,TGTGCCAGCAGCCAACAGGGGCTGAGCGGCTATGGCTACACCTTC,TRBD1,TRBJ1-2,TRBV7-9,.
CAISVKGASYGYTF,TGTGCCATCAGTGTGAAGGGGGCAAGTTATGGCTACACCTTC,TRBD1,TRBJ1-2,TRBV10-3,.
CASSLVVVDEQFF,TGCGCCAGCAGCTTGGTAGTCGTCGATGAGCAGTTCTTC,.,TRBJ2-1,TRBV5-1,.
CASSFNTGELFF,TGTGCCAGCAGCTTTAACACCGGGGAGCTGTTTTTT,.,TRBJ2-2,TRBV7-2,few
CASSVVAESTDTQYF,TGTGCCAGCAGCGTAGTAGCGGAAAGCACAGATACGCAGTATTTT,.,TRBJ2-3,TRBV9,.
CAWRGQPNQPQHF,TGTGCCTGGAGGGGACAGCCCAATCAGCCCCAGCATTTT,TRBD1,TRBJ1-5,TRBV30,.
CASSSQGTGRSGETQYF,TGTGCCAGCAGCTCGCAGGGGACAGGCCGCTCGGGAGAGACCCAGTACTTC,TRBD1,TRBJ2-5,TRBV28,.
CSASQNTEAFF,TGCAGTGCTAGCCAAAACACTGAAGCTTTCTTT,.,TRBJ1-1,TRBV20-1,.
CASSTKTAYNSPLHF,TGTGCCAGCAGTACTAAGACAGCTTATAATTCACCCCTCCACTTT,.,TRBJ1-6,TRBV6-5,.
CASSFLRTGGAGNEQFF,TGTGCCAGCAGTTTCCTCCGGACAGGGGGCGCGGGAAATGAGCAGTTCTTC,TRBD1,TRBJ2-1,TRBV28,once
CASSLPGLAFNEQFF,TGTGCCAGCAGTCTCCCGGGACTCGCGTTCAATGAGCAGTTCTTC,.,TRBJ2-1,TRBV28,.
CASSLAGNTGELFF,TGTGCCAGCAGTTTAGCGGGGAACACCGGGGAGCTGTTTTTT,TRBD2,TRBJ2-2,TRBV2,.
CASSYPLDNKGGYTF,TGTGCCAGCAGTTACCCCCTTGACAATAAGGGAGGCTACACCTTC,.,TRBJ1-2,TRBV6-6,.
CASSDRTDHSEQYF,TGCGCCAGCAGCGACCGGACAGACCATAGCGAGCAGTACTTC,.,TRBJ2-7,TRBV5-1,once
CASSARDKNTGELFF,TGTGCCAGCAGCGCAAGGGACAAGAACACCGGGGAGCTGTTTTTT,.,TRBJ2-2,TRBV9,.
CASSEGGRGLVGDKNIQYF,TGTGCCAGCAGTGAAGGAGGCAGAGGACTAGTCGGGGACAAAAACATTCAGTACTTC,TRBD2,TRBJ2-4,TRBV6-1,.